Presented here are 21 T cell receptor beta chains from one specimen sequenced in a study of beta chain features in type 1 diabetes. Expressed TCRB transcripts were sequenced because the entire RNA isolate underwent reverse transcription. TCRdb keeps only in-frame clones here, not all; method: immunoSEQ multiplex PCR. The table includes more than 300,000 clones, 7.5% to 9% detected once. The sample consisted of central memory CD4+ T cells from blood. These receptors all come from a woman between 18 and 29 years old in good health.

The V and J genes are TRBV7-2 and TRBJ2-5; D is perhaps TRBD2 (6 bases). V was pared by 5 bases and J by 7 bases, with 20 bases between. The CDR3 spans 15 residues. Germline V lookup: CDR1 SGHTA, CDR2 FQGNSA. The CDR3 nucleotides read TGTGCCAGCAGCATTCGAACCGGGACTCGAGGGACCCAGTACTTC. This sequence encodes CASSIRTGTRGTQYF.

This chain links TRBV5-1 with TRBJ2-3; D unclear. With 0 bases removed from V and 0 bases from J, the gap between germline ends came to 14 bases. The CDR3 has 17 amino acids. CDR1 is SGHRS, CDR2 YFSETQ, per germline. CDR3 DNA: TGCGCCAGCAGCTTGGAAATAGGCCCCACAAGCACAGATACGCAGTATTTT. Protein product: CASSLEIGPTSTDTQYF.

This clone has more than one count but fewer than ten. The chain joins TRBV4-3 to TRBJ1-4; the D gene is possibly TRBD1 (6 bases). This CDR3 spans 16 amino acids. CDR1 is LGHNA, CDR2 YSLEER, per germline. The V end lost 1 base, the J end lost 7 bases, and 16 bases lay between the germline ends. CDR3 nucleotide sequence: TGCGCCAGCAGCCAAGCCTATCAGGGGTCGGGTGAAAAACTGTTTTTT. It yields the protein CASSQAYQGSGEKLFF.

The sample holds a few counts of this clone. The V and J genes are TRBV4-2 and TRBJ2-7, with TRBD2 identical over 8 bases. The CDR3 is 17 amino acids. CDR1 LGHNA and CDR2 YNFKEQ come from the germline V gene. J gave up 1 base and V 8 bases, and 16 bases lay outside the gene matches. In nucleotides, the CDR3 is TGTGCCAGCGAGGTGATGGGCGGGAGGCCTCATTCCTACGAGCAGTACTTC. Protein: CASEVMGGRPHSYEQYF.

This clone was seen a few times. Other DNA sequences of this sample code for an identical CDR3. The chain joins TRBV7-2 to TRBJ2-7, with TRBD2 identical over 10 bases. In germline, CDR1 is SGHTA, CDR2 FQGNSA. V lost 4 bases, J lost 3 bases, and 0 bases stayed unmatched. The CDR3 length is 13 residues. In DNA form, the CDR3 reads TGTGCCAGCAGCTCTAGCGGGGGCTACGAGCAGTACTTC. Amino acid sequence: CASSSSGGYEQYF.

A few counts support this clone. The CDR3 loop reads CASRTGLAETQYF. Written as DNA, the CDR3 is TGTGCCAGCAGAACGGGACTAGCGGAGACCCAGTACTTC. This rearrangement joins TRBV2 to TRBJ2-5, with 10 bases that match TRBD2. V gave up 6 bases and J gave up 5 bases; unmatched junction bases: 3. The CDR3 is 13 amino acids. Germline V lookup: CDR1 SNHLY, CDR2 FYNNEI.

This clone was counted a single time. At one end, the junction sequence differs from germline, possibly due to a read error. At the DNA level, this CDR3 is encoded by other sequences in the same sample as well. V and J are TRBV5-1 and TRBJ2-5; D is possibly TRBD1 or TRBD2 (6 bases each). Germline lookup yields CDR1 SGHRS and CDR2 YFSETQ. This CDR3 region has 14 residues. The CDR3 DNA reads TGCGCGAGCAGCCTAGAGGAGGGGGAAGAGACCCAGTACTTC. Protein sequence: CASSLEEGEETQYF.

This sequence joins TRBV28 and TRBJ2-5; 8 bases map to TRBD2. The CDR3 length is 15 residues. J lost 1 base, V lost 4 bases, and 5 bases had no gene match. The V gene's germline CDR1 is MDHEN and CDR2 SYDVKM. CDR3 sequence: CASSSAGGLQETQYF. The CDR3 DNA sequence: TGTGCCAGCAGTTCCGCGGGAGGCCTCCAAGAGACCCAGTACTTC.

This chain joins TRBV6-6 and TRBJ2-7; TRBD1 might be the D (5 bases). This CDR3 has 13 amino acids. V gave up 8 bases and J gave up 0 bases, with 11 bases separating them. Looked up from germline, CDR1 is MNHNY and CDR2 is SVGAGI (reference sequence). The CDR3 DNA reads as TGTGCCAGCTACAGGCTGGGCTCCTACGAGCAGTACTTC. Translation: CASYRLGSYEQYF.

This chain joins TRBV5-6 and TRBJ2-7, with 9 positions matching TRBD1. J gave up 3 bases and V 2 bases, and 6 bases lay outside the gene matches. In germline, CDR1 is SGHDT, CDR2 YYEEEE. The CDR3 runs to 15 residues. The CDR3 here is CASSFDGTGFYEQYF. As DNA, the CDR3 is TGTGCCAGCAGCTTTGATGGGACAGGGTTCTACGAGCAGTACTTC.

CDR3 DNA sequence: TGTGCCAGCAGCCGAGGGAGTGAAAAACTGTTTTTT. Its translation: CASSRGSEKLFF. This chain connects TRBV28 to TRBJ1-4; D gene ambiguous. Trimming took 6 bases from V and 7 from J, leaving 9 bases between them. The germline CDR1 and CDR2 sequences are MDHEN and SYDVKM. CDR3 length: 12 amino acids.

In its sample, this clone was seen a few times. Here the CDR3 reads CASSQEGSRGAWLRNEQFF. The CDR3 bases are TGCGCCAGCAGCCAAGAGGGGTCTCGGGGTGCCTGGCTGAGGAATGAGCAGTTCTTC. The genes are TRBV4-1 and TRBJ2-1; tentatively, D is TRBD2 (5 bases). Trimming took 0 bases from V and 7 from J, leaving 25 bases between them. CDR3 length equals 19 residues. The germline CDR1 and CDR2 sequences are MGHRA and YSYEKL.

The rearrangement uses TRBV6-6 and TRBJ2-7; TRBD1 matches 8 bases. Germline assignment: CDR1 MNHNY and CDR2 SVGAGI (reference sequence). The length of the CDR3 is 14 residues. Losses at the gene ends were 5 bases for V and 7 bases for J; bases not matched to a gene: 10. This CDR3 is CASSRLGTGVEQYF. CDR3 nucleotide sequence: TGTGCCAGCAGTAGACTCGGGACAGGTGTGGAGCAGTACTTC.

As concerns this clone: A much larger clone differs from this one at a single base, so this may be a read error. V usage is TRBV7-9 and J usage is TRBJ2-5; D remains ambiguous. Trimming left V 1 base short and J 1 base short, with 7 bases between. The CDR3 sequence is 14 residues long. Germline V gives CDR1 SEHNR, CDR2 FQNEAQ (reference sequence). CDR3 loop: CASSLGGGQETQYF. CDR3 nucleotides: TGTGCCAGCAGCTTAGGTGGCGGCCAAGAGACCCAGTACTTC. Full variable domain (remainder filled in from reference TRBV7-9 and TRBJ2-5): DTGVSQNPRHKITKRGQNVTFRCDPISEHNRLYWYRQTLGQGPEFLTYFQNEAQLEKSRLLSDRFSAERPKGSFSTLEIQRTEQGDSAMYLCASSLGGGQETQYFGPGTRLLVL.

This clone has more than one count but fewer than ten. The chain combines TRBV7-2 with TRBJ1-4, with 7 bases that match TRBD1. J lost 7 bases, V lost 5 bases, and 7 bases had no gene match. CDR1 SGHTA and CDR2 FQGNSA come from the germline V gene. CDR3 length equals 14 residues. The CDR3 DNA is TGTGCCAGCAGCCCCGGGACAGCTAGTGAAAAACTGTTTTTT. Its translation is CASSPGTASEKLFF.

V is TRBV18 and J is TRBJ2-1; 7 bases align to TRBD2. Germline CDR1 is KGHSH and CDR2 is LQKENI. CDR3 length equals 14 residues. The junction had 2 bases not matched to a gene; V was cut back by 5 bases and J by 1 base. CDR3 sequence reads: CASSAGESYNEQFF. The DNA of the CDR3 is TGTGCCAGCTCAGCGGGAGAGTCCTACAATGAGCAGTTCTTC.

This clone was recorded at least ten times. The rearrangement uses TRBV19 and TRBJ2-6, with 10 nucleotides matching TRBD1. The germline CDR1 and CDR2 sequences are LNHDA and SQIVND (reference sequence). The CDR3 length is 20 residues. V lost 5 bases, J lost 0 bases, and 13 bases stayed unmatched. DNA for the CDR3: TGTGCCAGTAGTCCGTCGGCTCGGACAGGGGGACGCTCTGGGGCCAACGTCCTGACTTTC. Its translation: CASSPSARTGGRSGANVLTF.

This chain joins TRBV4-1 and TRBJ2-1, with TRBD1 as a possible D gene (5 bases). Per the germline V gene, CDR1 is MGHRA and CDR2 is YSYEKL. The CDR3 spans 15 residues. Trimming took off 1 base at V and 4 bases at J, with 11 bases between the two ends. CDR3 in amino acids: CASSQGIQEYNEQFF. In nucleotides, the CDR3 is TGCGCCAGCAGCCAAGGCATACAGGAATACAATGAGCAGTTCTTC.

J is TRBJ1-2 and V is TRBV9, with D possibly being TRBD1 (5 bases). The CDR3 loop spans 14 amino acids. With 0 bases removed from V and 2 bases from J, the gap between germline ends came to 8 bases. The germline gives CDR1 SGDLS, CDR2 YYNGEE. DNA of the CDR3: TGTGCCAGCAGCGTAGACTCAGGGAACTATGGCTACACCTTC. It specifies CASSVDSGNYGYTF. Filled out from reference TRBV9 and TRBJ1-2, the complete variable domain reads DSGVTQTPKHLITATGQRVTLRCSPRSGDLSVYWYQQSLDQGLQFLIQYYNGEERAKGNILERFSAQQFPDLHSELNLSSLELGDSALYFCASSVDSGNYGYTFGSGTRLTVV.

This clone was seen only a few times. The J gene is TRBJ2-7, the V gene TRBV4-3; D perhaps matches TRBD2 (5 bases). V lost 4 bases and J 6 bases, leaving 13 bases between the germline ends. Germline-derived CDR1 and CDR2 are LGHNA and YSLEER. This CDR3 is 13 amino acids long. CDR3 amino acids: CASSPNTRGEQYF. CDR3 DNA: TGCGCCAGCAGCCCGAACACACGGGGCGAGCAGTACTTC.

The chain employs TRBV2 and TRBJ1-2, with 9 bases fitting TRBD1. Per germline, CDR1 SNHLY and CDR2 FYNNEI. The CDR3 totals 15 residues. V trimming: 1 base; J trimming: 5 bases; junction bases outside the gene matches: 5. CDR3 protein: CASSEGWGQGYGYTF. DNA of the CDR3: TGTGCCAGCAGTGAAGGGTGGGGACAGGGATATGGCTACACCTTC.